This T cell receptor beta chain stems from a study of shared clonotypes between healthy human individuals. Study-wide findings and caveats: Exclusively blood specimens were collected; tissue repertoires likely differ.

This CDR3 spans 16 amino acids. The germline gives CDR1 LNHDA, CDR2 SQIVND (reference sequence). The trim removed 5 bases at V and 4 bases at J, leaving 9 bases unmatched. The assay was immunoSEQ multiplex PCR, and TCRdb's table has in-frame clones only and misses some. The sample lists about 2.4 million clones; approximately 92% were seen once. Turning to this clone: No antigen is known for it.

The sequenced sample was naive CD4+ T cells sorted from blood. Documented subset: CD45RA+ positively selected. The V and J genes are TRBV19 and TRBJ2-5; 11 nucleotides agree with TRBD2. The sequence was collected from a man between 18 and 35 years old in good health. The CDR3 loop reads CASSPGTSGPGETQYF. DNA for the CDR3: TGTGCCAGTAGTCCGGGGACTAGCGGTCCGGGAGAGACCCAGTACTTC.